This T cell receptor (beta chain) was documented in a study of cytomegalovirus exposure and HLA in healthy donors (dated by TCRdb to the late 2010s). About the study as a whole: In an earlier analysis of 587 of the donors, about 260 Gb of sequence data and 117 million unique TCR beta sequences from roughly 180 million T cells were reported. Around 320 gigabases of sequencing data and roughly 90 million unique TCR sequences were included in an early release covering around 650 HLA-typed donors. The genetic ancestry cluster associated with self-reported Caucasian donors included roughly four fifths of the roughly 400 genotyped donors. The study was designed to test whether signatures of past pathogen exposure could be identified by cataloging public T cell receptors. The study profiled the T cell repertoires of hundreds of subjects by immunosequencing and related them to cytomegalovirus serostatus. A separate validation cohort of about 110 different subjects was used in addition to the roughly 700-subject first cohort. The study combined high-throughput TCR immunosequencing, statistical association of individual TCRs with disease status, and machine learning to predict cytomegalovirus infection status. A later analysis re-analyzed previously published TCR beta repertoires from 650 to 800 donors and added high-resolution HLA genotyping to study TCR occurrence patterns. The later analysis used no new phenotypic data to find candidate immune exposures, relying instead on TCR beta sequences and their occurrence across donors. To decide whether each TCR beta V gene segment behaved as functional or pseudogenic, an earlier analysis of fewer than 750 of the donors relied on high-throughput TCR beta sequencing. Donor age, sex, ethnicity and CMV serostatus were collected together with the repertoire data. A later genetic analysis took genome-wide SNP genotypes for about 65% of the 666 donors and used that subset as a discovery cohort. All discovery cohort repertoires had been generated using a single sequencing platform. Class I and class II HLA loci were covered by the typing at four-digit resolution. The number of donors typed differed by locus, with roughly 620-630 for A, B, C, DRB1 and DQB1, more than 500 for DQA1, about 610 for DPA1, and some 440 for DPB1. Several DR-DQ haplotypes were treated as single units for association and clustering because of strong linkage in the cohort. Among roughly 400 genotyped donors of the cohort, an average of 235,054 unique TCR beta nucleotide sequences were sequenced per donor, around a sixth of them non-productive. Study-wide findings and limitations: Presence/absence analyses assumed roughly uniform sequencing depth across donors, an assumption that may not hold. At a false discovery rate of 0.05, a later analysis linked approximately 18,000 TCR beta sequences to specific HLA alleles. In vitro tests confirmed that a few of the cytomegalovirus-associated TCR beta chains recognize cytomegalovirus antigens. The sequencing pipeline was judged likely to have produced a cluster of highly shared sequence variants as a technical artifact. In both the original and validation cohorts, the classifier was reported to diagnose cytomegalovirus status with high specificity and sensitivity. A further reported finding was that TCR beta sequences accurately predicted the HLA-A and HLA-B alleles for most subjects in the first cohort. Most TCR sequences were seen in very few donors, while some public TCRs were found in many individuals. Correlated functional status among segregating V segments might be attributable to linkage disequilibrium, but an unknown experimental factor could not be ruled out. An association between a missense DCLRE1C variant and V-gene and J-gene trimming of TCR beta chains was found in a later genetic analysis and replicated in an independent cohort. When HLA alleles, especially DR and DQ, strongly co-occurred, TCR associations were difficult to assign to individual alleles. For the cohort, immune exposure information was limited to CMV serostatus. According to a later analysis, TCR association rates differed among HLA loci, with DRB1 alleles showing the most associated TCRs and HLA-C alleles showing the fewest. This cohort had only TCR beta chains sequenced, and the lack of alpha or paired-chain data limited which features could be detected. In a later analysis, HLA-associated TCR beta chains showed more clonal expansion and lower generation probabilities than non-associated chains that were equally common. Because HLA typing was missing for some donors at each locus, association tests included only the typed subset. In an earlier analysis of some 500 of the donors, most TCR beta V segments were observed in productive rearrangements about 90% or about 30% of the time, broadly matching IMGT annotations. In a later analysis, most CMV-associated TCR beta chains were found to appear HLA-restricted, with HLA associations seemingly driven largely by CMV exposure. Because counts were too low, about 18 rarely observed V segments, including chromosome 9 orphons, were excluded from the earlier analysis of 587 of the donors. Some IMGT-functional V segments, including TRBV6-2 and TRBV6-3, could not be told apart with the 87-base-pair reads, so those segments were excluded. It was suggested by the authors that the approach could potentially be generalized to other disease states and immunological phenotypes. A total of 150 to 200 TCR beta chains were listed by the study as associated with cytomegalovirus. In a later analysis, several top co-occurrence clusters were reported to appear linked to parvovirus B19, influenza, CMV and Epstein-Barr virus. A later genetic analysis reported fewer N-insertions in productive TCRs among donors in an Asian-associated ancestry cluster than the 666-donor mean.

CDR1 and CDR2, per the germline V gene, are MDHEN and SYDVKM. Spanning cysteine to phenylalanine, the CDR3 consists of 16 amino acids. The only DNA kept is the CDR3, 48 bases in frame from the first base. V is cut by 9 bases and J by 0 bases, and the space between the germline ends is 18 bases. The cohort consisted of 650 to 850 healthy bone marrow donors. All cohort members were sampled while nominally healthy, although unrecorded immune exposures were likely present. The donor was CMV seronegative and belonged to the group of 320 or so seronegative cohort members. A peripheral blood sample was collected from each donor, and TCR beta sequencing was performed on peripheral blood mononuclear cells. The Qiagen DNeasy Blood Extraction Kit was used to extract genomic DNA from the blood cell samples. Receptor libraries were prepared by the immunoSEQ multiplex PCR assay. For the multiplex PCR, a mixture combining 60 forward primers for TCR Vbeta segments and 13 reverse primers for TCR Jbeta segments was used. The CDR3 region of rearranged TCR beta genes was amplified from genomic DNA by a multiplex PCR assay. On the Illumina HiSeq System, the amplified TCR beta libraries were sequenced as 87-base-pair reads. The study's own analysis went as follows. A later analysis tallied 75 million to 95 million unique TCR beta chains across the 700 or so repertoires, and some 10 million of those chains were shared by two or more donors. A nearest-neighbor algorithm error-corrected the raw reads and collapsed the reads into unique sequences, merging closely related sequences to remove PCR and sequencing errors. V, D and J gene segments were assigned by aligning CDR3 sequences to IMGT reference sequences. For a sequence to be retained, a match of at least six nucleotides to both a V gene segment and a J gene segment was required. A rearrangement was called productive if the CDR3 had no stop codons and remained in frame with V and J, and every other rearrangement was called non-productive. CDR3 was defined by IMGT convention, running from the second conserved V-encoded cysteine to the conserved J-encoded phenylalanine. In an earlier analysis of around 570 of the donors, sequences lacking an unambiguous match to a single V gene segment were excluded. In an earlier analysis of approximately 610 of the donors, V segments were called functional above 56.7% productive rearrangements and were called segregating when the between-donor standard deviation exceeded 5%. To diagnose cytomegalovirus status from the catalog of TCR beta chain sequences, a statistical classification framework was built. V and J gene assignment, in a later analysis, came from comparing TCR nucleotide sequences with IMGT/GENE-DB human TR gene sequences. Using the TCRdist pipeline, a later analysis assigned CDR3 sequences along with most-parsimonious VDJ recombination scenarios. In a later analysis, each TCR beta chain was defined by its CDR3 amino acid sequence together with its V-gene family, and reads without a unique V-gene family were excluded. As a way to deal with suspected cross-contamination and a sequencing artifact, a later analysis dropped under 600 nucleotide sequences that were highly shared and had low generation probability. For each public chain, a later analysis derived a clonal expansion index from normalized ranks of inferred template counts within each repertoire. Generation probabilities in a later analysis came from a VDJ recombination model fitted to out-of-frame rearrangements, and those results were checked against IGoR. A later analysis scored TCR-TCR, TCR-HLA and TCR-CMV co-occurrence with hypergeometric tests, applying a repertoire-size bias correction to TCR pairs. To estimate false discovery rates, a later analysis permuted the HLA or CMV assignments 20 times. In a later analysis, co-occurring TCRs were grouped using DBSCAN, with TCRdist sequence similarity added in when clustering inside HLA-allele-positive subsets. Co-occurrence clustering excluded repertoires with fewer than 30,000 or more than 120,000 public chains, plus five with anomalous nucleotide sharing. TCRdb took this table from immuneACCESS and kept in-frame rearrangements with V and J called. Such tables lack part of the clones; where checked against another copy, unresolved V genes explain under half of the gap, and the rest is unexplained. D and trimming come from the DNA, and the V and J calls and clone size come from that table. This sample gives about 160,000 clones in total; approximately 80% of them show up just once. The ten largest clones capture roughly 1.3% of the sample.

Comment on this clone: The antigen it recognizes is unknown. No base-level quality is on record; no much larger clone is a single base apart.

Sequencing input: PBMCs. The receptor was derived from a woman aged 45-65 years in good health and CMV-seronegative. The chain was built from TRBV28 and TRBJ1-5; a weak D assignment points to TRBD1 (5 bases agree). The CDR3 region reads CASSKTGGNSNQPQHF. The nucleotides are TGTGCCAGTAGTAAGACGGGGGGAAATAGCAATCAGCCCCAGCATTTT.